Each of the 18 T cell receptor beta chains below was sequenced from the same sample in a study of cytomegalovirus exposure and HLA in healthy donors. The PCR employed 60 Vbeta primers together with 13 Jbeta primers. The method was immunoSEQ multiplex PCR; TCRdb's version includes in-frame clones alone and lacks a portion of them. This table holds approximately 120,000 clones, 70% to 80% found once. Sequencing was performed on PBMCs. The origin of the receptors is a woman in her forties or fifties in good health and CMV-seropositive.

The genes are TRBV5-4 and TRBJ2-6; possible D gene TRBD1, 6 bases. The germline CDR1 and CDR2 sequences are SGHNT and YYREEE (reference sequence). This CDR3 has 16 amino acids. Trimming took 1 base from V and 3 from J, leaving 11 bases between them. The CDR3 sequence is CASSLFQGGGANVLTF. CDR3 coding DNA: TGTGCCAGCAGCTTGTTTCAAGGGGGTGGGGCCAACGTCCTGACTTTC. Full variable domain (outside the CDR3, taken from reference TRBV5-4 and TRBJ2-6): ETGVTQSPTHLIKTRGQQVTLRCSSQSGHNTVSWYQQALGQGPQFIFQYYREEENGRGNFPPRFSGLQFPNYSSELNVNALELDDSALYLCASSLFQGGGANVLTFGAGSRLTVL.

J is TRBJ1-6 and V is TRBV19; D call uncertain. The CDR3 spans 16 residues. V was shortened by 1 base and J by 5 bases, with 12 bases between the two germline ends. CDR1 LNHDA and CDR2 SQIVND come from the germline V gene (reference sequence). The CDR3 spells CASSIVGGVDNSPLHF. In DNA, the CDR3 is TGTGCCAGTAGTATAGTCGGCGGGGTAGATAATTCACCCCTCCACTTT.

The J gene is TRBJ2-3, the V gene TRBV6-1; 13 bases are a match to TRBD2. This CDR3 is 15 amino acids long. V lost 6 bases and J lost 3; bases outside the gene matches: 3. The germline gives CDR1 MNHNS, CDR2 SASEGT. CDR3: CASRTLAGGTDTQYF. DNA for the CDR3: TGTGCCAGCAGGACACTAGCGGGGGGGACAGATACGCAGTATTTT.

This rearrangement joins TRBV10-3 to TRBJ2-7; tentative D call: TRBD2 (7 bases). This CDR3 is 17 amino acids long. V lost 2 bases, J lost 4 bases, and 21 bases lay in between. Germline assignment: CDR1 ENHRY and CDR2 SYGVKD. The CDR3 sequence is CAISEAGAGQRLYEQYF. For the CDR3, the DNA is TGTGCCATCAGTGAGGCGGGGGCAGGACAGAGACTTTACGAGCAGTACTTC.

The rearrangement uses TRBV19 and TRBJ2-1, with 13 bases that match TRBD2. Trimming at V came to 8 bases and at J to 8 bases, leaving 9 bases not matched to a gene. There are 15 residues in the CDR3. CDR1 and CDR2 (germline): LNHDA, SQIVND (reference sequence). The CDR3 here is CASGPTSGRVDEQFF. The CDR3 DNA reads as TGTGCCAGTGGCCCTACTAGCGGGAGGGTTGATGAGCAGTTCTTC.

This chain uses TRBV10-1 with TRBJ2-7, with 9 positions matching TRBD1. The CDR3 consists of 19 residues. V lost 10 bases to trimming and J lost 5 bases; unmatched junction nucleotides: 27. The V gene's germline CDR1 is WNHNN and CDR2 SYGVQD (reference sequence). The CDR3 DNA reads TGCGCCACCACCTCTTTGATACGAACGGGACAGGGAAATACTAACGAGCAGTACTTC. This codes for CATTSLIRTGQGNTNEQYF.

The chain uses TRBV5-1 and TRBJ2-3; D remains ambiguous. CDR3 size: 13 residues. V was clipped by 2 bases and J by 5 bases, with 9 bases between them. CDR1 is SGHRS, CDR2 YFSETQ, per germline. CDR3: CASSFPSRDTQYF. The CDR3 DNA is TGCGCCAGCAGCTTCCCCTCGCGAGATACGCAGTATTTT.

The rearrangement joins TRBV4-3 to TRBJ2-4, with a tentative D call TRBD2 (5 bases). Deletions cut 2 bases from V and 9 bases from J, with 14 bases between. The CDR3 contains 14 residues. Germline V gene data show CDR1 as LGHNA and CDR2 as YSLEER. The CDR3 spells CASSQKDSRGIQYF. As DNA, the CDR3 is TGCGCCAGCAGCCAAAAAGATTCTCGGGGCATTCAGTACTTC.

This clone turned up a few times. V is TRBV10-2 and J is TRBJ2-7; TRBD2 aligns across 9 bases. V lost 7 bases to trimming and J lost 0 bases; unmatched junction nucleotides: 4. Germline assignment: CDR1 WSHSY and CDR2 SAAADI. The CDR3 is 14 residues long. The CDR3 nucleotides read TGCGCCAGCAACCCGGGACTAGCCTCCTACGAGCAGTACTTC. This sequence encodes CASNPGLASYEQYF.

The chain joins TRBV2 to TRBJ2-3; 9 nucleotides match TRBD1. J gave up 4 bases and V 6 bases, and 5 bases lay outside the gene matches. Germline values: CDR1 SNHLY, CDR2 FYNNEI. The CDR3 loop spans 14 amino acids. CDR3 DNA: TGTGCCAGCAGGATGGGACAGGGCGCAGATACGCAGTATTTT. Translated, it gives CASRMGQGADTQYF.

V is TRBV5-8 and J is TRBJ2-5, with 14 bases that match TRBD2. Germline V gene lookup returns CDR1 SGHTS and CDR2 YDEGEE. Germline trimming cut 3 bases from V and 5 bases from J; bases unmatched to any gene: 3. CDR3 length: 15 amino acids. CDR3 sequence reads: CASSSWTSGGETQYF. The CDR3 coding sequence is TGTGCCAGCAGCTCCTGGACTAGCGGGGGGGAGACCCAGTACTTC.

The V call is TRBV7-9, the J call TRBJ1-4, with D tentatively TRBD1 (6 bases). The germline gives CDR1 SEHNR, CDR2 FQNEAQ (reference sequence). V lost 8 bases and J 7 bases, leaving 17 bases between the germline ends. This CDR3 contains 14 residues. CDR3 sequence reads: CASGYGTSPEKLFF. DNA for the CDR3: TGTGCCAGCGGCTACGGGACAAGTCCTGAAAAACTGTTTTTT.

Only a few counts were recorded for this clone. The chain combines TRBV7-3 with TRBJ2-5; D perhaps matches TRBD2 (6 bases). Germline values: CDR1 SGHTA, CDR2 FQGTGA. The CDR3 is made up of 15 amino acids. The ends were cut back, 2 bases at V and 1 base at J, with 11 bases in the middle. CDR3: CASSLLGGLQETQYF. For the CDR3, the DNA is TGTGCCAGCAGCTTACTCGGGGGTCTCCAAGAGACCCAGTACTTC.

This sequence joins TRBV18 and TRBJ1-2, with 7 bases lining up with TRBD1. Germline assignment: CDR1 KGHSH and CDR2 LQKENI. There are 14 residues in the CDR3. The trim removed 3 bases at V and 4 bases at J, leaving 5 bases unmatched. The CDR3 sequence: CASSPTGVPYGYTF. The CDR3 DNA follows: TGTGCCAGCTCACCCACAGGGGTCCCCTATGGCTACACCTTC.

The gene calls are TRBV4-2 and TRBJ1-4, with TRBD1 as a possible D gene (5 bases). Trimming removed 5 bases from V and 6 bases from J, with 16 bases in between. The CDR3 totals 15 residues. From germline, CDR1 is LGHNA and CDR2 YNFKEQ. CDR3 in DNA: TGTGCCAGCAGCGTACGCCGGGACTTCGATGAAAAACTGTTTTTT. This encodes CASSVRRDFDEKLFF.

The DNA of the CDR3 is TGTGCCTGGAGTACGCTCCGGACAGGGCCGAACTACGAGCAGTACTTC. Translating gives CAWSTLRTGPNYEQYF. The chain employs TRBV30 and TRBJ2-5; 8 bases are a match to TRBD1. The DNA end favors TRBJ2-7, so the J call may be wrong. The length of the CDR3 is 16 residues. Germline V lookup: CDR1 GTSNPN, CDR2 SVGIG (reference sequence).

This clone was seen more than once but under ten times. The chain has TRBV11-1 and TRBJ1-2; D not resolved. The CDR3 loop spans 16 amino acids. V was pared by 1 base and J by 4 bases, with 16 bases between. CDR1 is SGHAT and CDR2 is FQDESV in the germline V gene (reference sequence). CDR3: CASSLDQQSASYGYTF. CDR3 coding DNA: TGTGCCAGCAGCTTAGATCAACAGTCGGCATCCTATGGCTACACCTTC.

This chain joins TRBV7-2 and TRBJ2-7; D is possibly TRBD2 (6 bases). Germline V lookup: CDR1 SGHTA, CDR2 FQGNSA. The CDR3 covers 14 residues. V was clipped by 5 bases and J by 8 bases, with 19 bases between them. CDR3 amino acids: CASSPQGLTFQQYF. The DNA of the CDR3 is TGTGCCAGCAGCCCGCAGGGACTGACCTTCCAGCAGTACTTC.